These T cell receptor beta chains were read from a single sample in a study of blood T cell repertoires in COVID-19. The method was immunoSEQ multiplex PCR; TCRdb's version includes in-frame clones alone and lacks a portion of them. The sample records hundreds of thousands of clones, 75% to 90% being singletons. Sequences were obtained from PBMCs or T cells enriched from blood (not recorded which). The receptors were sampled from a man between 18 and 35 years old who had recovered from COVID-19. Both conserved end residues are part of each CDR3. Each record gives: V gene, J gene, D gene, clone size, CDR3 DNA, CDR3 protein. A D gene is named only where the DNA matches it firmly. Not all rows give a size; the values are once, few, many and, for expanded clones, a class.

V gene: TRBV6-5; J gene: TRBJ1-2; D gene: .; clone size: .; CDR3 DNA: TGTGCCAGCCGGCCGGGTCGGGGGAGTTCCTATGGCTACACCTTC; CDR3 protein: CASRPGRGSSYGYTF
V gene: TRBV5-4; J gene: TRBJ2-5; D gene: .; clone size: .; CDR3 DNA: TGTGCCAGCAGCTTGGAACGGGGGGCCGGGAGAGAGACCCAGTACTTC; CDR3 protein: CASSLERGAGRETQYF
V gene: TRBV18; J gene: TRBJ1-2; D gene: .; clone size: .; CDR3 DNA: TGTGCCAGCTCACCAAAACAGGGACCCTATGGCTACACCTTC; CDR3 protein: CASSPKQGPYGYTF
V gene: TRBV25-1; J gene: TRBJ1-2; D gene: .; clone size: .; CDR3 DNA: TGTGCCAGCAGTGAAATGGTCGGGGGGATCGCCTACACCTTC; CDR3 protein: CASSEMVGGIAYTF
V gene: TRBV18; J gene: TRBJ1-1; D gene: TRBD1; clone size: .; CDR3 DNA: TGTGCCAGCTCACACGGACAGGGTTTGAACACTGAAGCTTTCTTT; CDR3 protein: CASSHGQGLNTEAFF
V gene: TRBV10-3; J gene: TRBJ2-3; D gene: TRBD1; clone size: .; CDR3 DNA: TGTGCCATCAGTACAGGGGGCGCAGGAGATACGCAGTATTTT; CDR3 protein: CAISTGGAGDTQYF
V gene: TRBV11-2; J gene: TRBJ1-1; D gene: .; clone size: .; CDR3 DNA: TGTGCCAGCAGCTTAGGTTCAGGGAAGGCTGAAGCTTTCTTT; CDR3 protein: CASSLGSGKAEAFF
V gene: TRBV7-2; J gene: TRBJ2-1; D gene: TRBD1; clone size: .; CDR3 DNA: TGTGCCAGCAGCCACGACAGGGGGCAGATCAATGAGCAGTTCTTC; CDR3 protein: CASSHDRGQINEQFF
V gene: TRBV4-1; J gene: TRBJ1-1; D gene: TRBD1; clone size: .; CDR3 DNA: TGCGCCAGCAGCCAACCGGCGGGACAGGGCCACACTGAAGCTTTCTTT; CDR3 protein: CASSQPAGQGHTEAFF
V gene: TRBV5-1; J gene: TRBJ1-2; D gene: TRBD1; clone size: .; CDR3 DNA: TGCGCCAGCAGCTACGGACAGGCCGGTAACTATGGCTACACCTTC; CDR3 protein: CASSYGQAGNYGYTF
V gene: TRBV5-1; J gene: TRBJ1-1; D gene: .; clone size: .; CDR3 DNA: TGCGCCAGCAGCCCGGACACTAACATAGAAGCTTTCTTT; CDR3 protein: CASSPDTNIEAFF
V gene: TRBV5-1; J gene: TRBJ2-5; D gene: TRBD2; clone size: .; CDR3 DNA: TGCGCCAGCAGCATCTTGACTAGCGGGAGCGGAGAGACCCAGTACTTC; CDR3 protein: CASSILTSGSGETQYF
V gene: TRBV28; J gene: TRBJ1-6; D gene: TRBD1; clone size: .; CDR3 DNA: TGTGCCAGCAGTACAGGGGTTTCACCCCTCCACTTT; CDR3 protein: CASSTGVSPLHF
V gene: TRBV5-1; J gene: TRBJ2-7; D gene: .; clone size: .; CDR3 DNA: TGCGCCAGCAGCCCCTGGACAGCCATCTACGAGCAGTACTTC; CDR3 protein: CASSPWTAIYEQYF
V gene: TRBV7-8; J gene: TRBJ2-7; D gene: TRBD2; clone size: once; CDR3 DNA: TGTGCCAGCAACAAGGGACTAGCGGCGACCGAGCAGTACTTC; CDR3 protein: CASNKGLAATEQYF
V gene: TRBV20-1; J gene: TRBJ1-2; D gene: .; clone size: once; CDR3 DNA: TGCAGTGTAGTAGACTATGGCTACACCTTC; CDR3 protein: CSVVDYGYTF
V gene: TRBV4-3; J gene: TRBJ1-4; D gene: .; clone size: few; CDR3 DNA: TGCGCCAGCAGCTGGGACATCGCAACTAATGAAAAACTGTTTTTT; CDR3 protein: CASSWDIATNEKLFF
V gene: TRBV12-3/TRBV12-4; J gene: TRBJ1-2; D gene: TRBD1; clone size: .; CDR3 DNA: TGTGCCAGCAGTCCTGGGGACAGATATGGCTACACCTTC; CDR3 protein: CASSPGDRYGYTF
V gene: TRBV2; J gene: TRBJ2-1; D gene: TRBD2; clone size: once; CDR3 DNA: TGTGCCAGCCGGGGGGAAGGAGGGCAGTTCTTC; CDR3 protein: CASRGEGGQFF
V gene: TRBV3-1/TRBV3-2; J gene: TRBJ1-1; D gene: TRBD1; clone size: .; CDR3 DNA: TGTGCCAGCAGCCCTGCACAGGGGTTAGAAGCTTTCTTT; CDR3 protein: CASSPAQGLEAFF
V gene: TRBV10-3; J gene: TRBJ2-2; D gene: .; clone size: once; CDR3 DNA: TGTGCCATCAGTGACCTACTCAACTCCGCGAACACCGGGGAGCTGTTTTTT; CDR3 protein: CAISDLLNSANTGELFF
V gene: TRBV27; J gene: TRBJ2-7; D gene: .; clone size: .; CDR3 DNA: TGTGCCAGCAGTTACGCCGGGGTCGACGAGCAGTACTTC; CDR3 protein: CASSYAGVDEQYF
V gene: TRBV10-3; J gene: TRBJ2-3; D gene: .; clone size: .; CDR3 DNA: TGTGCCAGCACCGGGACTGGAGATACGCAGTATTTT; CDR3 protein: CASTGTGDTQYF
V gene: TRBV27; J gene: TRBJ2-7; D gene: .; clone size: few; CDR3 DNA: TGTGCCAGCAGTAGGGTGGGGGCGCAGTACGAGCAGTACTTC; CDR3 protein: CASSRVGAQYEQYF
V gene: TRBV10-3; J gene: TRBJ1-5; D gene: .; clone size: .; CDR3 DNA: TGTGCCACCCACCTTACAGGTAGCAATCAGCCCCAGCATTTT; CDR3 protein: CATHLTGSNQPQHF
V gene: TRBV19; J gene: TRBJ2-7; D gene: TRBD1; clone size: .; CDR3 DNA: TGTGCCAGTAGTCACGGGACAGGGAGGAACGAGCAGTACTTC; CDR3 protein: CASSHGTGRNEQYF
V gene: TRBV6-5; J gene: TRBJ1-1; D gene: .; clone size: .; CDR3 DNA: TGTGCCAGCAGTTACTCGTGGAGGCGACCTGAAGCTTTCTTT; CDR3 protein: CASSYSWRRPEAFF
V gene: TRBV5-1; J gene: TRBJ1-1; D gene: TRBD1; clone size: .; CDR3 DNA: TGCGCCAGCTCTAAGGGGGCGCGTCTCACTGAAGCTTTCTTT; CDR3 protein: CASSKGARLTEAFF
V gene: TRBV5-4; J gene: TRBJ2-3; D gene: TRBD1; clone size: .; CDR3 DNA: TGTGCCAGCAGCTTGCTACAGGGGGGCCCAGATACGCAGTATTTT; CDR3 protein: CASSLLQGGPDTQYF
V gene: TRBV7-2; J gene: TRBJ1-2; D gene: .; clone size: .; CDR3 DNA: TGTGCCAGCAGCTTCACAGGGATGGTAAATGGCTACACCTTC; CDR3 protein: CASSFTGMVNGYTF
V gene: TRBV25-1; J gene: TRBJ2-2; D gene: .; clone size: .; CDR3 DNA: TGTGCCAGCAGGGACTCAGGGGTAACGGCCGGGGAGCTGTTTTTT; CDR3 protein: CASRDSGVTAGELFF
V gene: TRBV2; J gene: TRBJ2-3; D gene: .; clone size: once; CDR3 DNA: TGTGCCAGCAGTGAATGGGGCGTGTTGACAGATACGCAGTATTTT; CDR3 protein: CASSEWGVLTDTQYF
V gene: TRBV29-1; J gene: TRBJ2-7; D gene: TRBD1; clone size: .; CDR3 DNA: TGCAGCGTTGGAGAGACAGGGGTAAGGGAGCAGTACTTC; CDR3 protein: CSVGETGVREQYF
V gene: TRBV7-9; J gene: TRBJ2-2; D gene: .; clone size: .; CDR3 DNA: TGTGCCAGCAGCTTAGATGTCGCCGGGGAGCTGTTTTTT; CDR3 protein: CASSLDVAGELFF
V gene: TRBV19; J gene: TRBJ2-7; D gene: TRBD1; clone size: .; CDR3 DNA: TGTGCCAGTAGTATGAGGGACAGGCCTCCCTACGAGCAGTACTTC; CDR3 protein: CASSMRDRPPYEQYF
V gene: TRBV2; J gene: TRBJ2-6; D gene: .; clone size: .; CDR3 DNA: TGTGCCAGCAGTGTACAGGGTTCTCGCTCTGGGGCCAACGTCCTGACTTTC; CDR3 protein: CASSVQGSRSGANVLTF
V gene: TRBV4-3; J gene: TRBJ2-1; D gene: .; clone size: .; CDR3 DNA: TGCGCCAGCAGCCAAACACAGGTCTCGGCCTCCTACAATGAGCAGTTCTTC; CDR3 protein: CASSQTQVSASYNEQFF
V gene: TRBV6-6; J gene: TRBJ1-1; D gene: .; clone size: .; CDR3 DNA: TGTGCCAGCAGTTACTCGGCAGGGTCGAGAACTGAAGCTTTCTTT; CDR3 protein: CASSYSAGSRTEAFF
V gene: TRBV6-4; J gene: TRBJ1-1; D gene: .; clone size: .; CDR3 DNA: TGTGCCATCCACGGGGGGGCTTTCTTT; CDR3 protein: CAIHGGAFF
V gene: TRBV19; J gene: TRBJ2-7; D gene: TRBD1; clone size: .; CDR3 DNA: TGTGCCAGTAGTCTCCGGGACAGACCCTCCTACGAGCAGTACTTC; CDR3 protein: CASSLRDRPSYEQYF
V gene: TRBV18; J gene: TRBJ1-6; D gene: TRBD1; clone size: .; CDR3 DNA: TGTGCCAGCTCACCAGAGACAGGGCCTAATTCACCCCTCCACTTT; CDR3 protein: CASSPETGPNSPLHF
V gene: TRBV5-1; J gene: TRBJ2-3; D gene: .; clone size: .; CDR3 DNA: TGCGCCAGCAGCTTGAATCTCTTCACAGATACGCAGTATTTT; CDR3 protein: CASSLNLFTDTQYF
V gene: TRBV18; J gene: TRBJ2-1; D gene: TRBD1; clone size: .; CDR3 DNA: TGTGCCAGCTCACCCGGACAGGCCTCCTACAATGAGCAGTTCTTC; CDR3 protein: CASSPGQASYNEQFF
V gene: TRBV4-2; J gene: TRBJ1-5; D gene: TRBD1; clone size: .; CDR3 DNA: TGTGCCAGCAGCCAAAGACCCGGGACAGGGCGGAAGAGCAATCAGCCCCAGCATTTT; CDR3 protein: CASSQRPGTGRKSNQPQHF
V gene: TRBV27; J gene: TRBJ2-1; D gene: .; clone size: once; CDR3 DNA: TGTGCCAGCAGTTTAGGTCCGTGGGAAGGAGGAGGAAAACGGGAGAATGAGCAGTTCTTC; CDR3 protein: CASSLGPWEGGGKRENEQFF
V gene: TRBV10-3; J gene: TRBJ2-3; D gene: TRBD2; clone size: .; CDR3 DNA: TGTGCCATCAGTGGACTAGCGGAGACAGATACGCAGTATTTT; CDR3 protein: CAISGLAETDTQYF
V gene: TRBV19; J gene: TRBJ1-1; D gene: TRBD1; clone size: once; CDR3 DNA: TGTGCCAGTAGTATACACAGGGGTTGGAACACTGAAGCTTTCTTT; CDR3 protein: CASSIHRGWNTEAFF
V gene: TRBV7-9; J gene: TRBJ1-2; D gene: .; clone size: .; CDR3 DNA: TGTGCCAGCAGCTTCGACAGTGAGTACACCTTC; CDR3 protein: CASSFDSEYTF
V gene: TRBV4-1; J gene: TRBJ1-1; D gene: TRBD1; clone size: .; CDR3 DNA: TGCGCCAGCAGAGGTTTGGACAGGGGCGACACTGAAGCTTTCTTT; CDR3 protein: CASRGLDRGDTEAFF
V gene: TRBV6-5; J gene: TRBJ2-5; D gene: TRBD1; clone size: .; CDR3 DNA: TGTGCCAGCAGCACCGGGACAGGAGGGGAGACCCAGTACTTC; CDR3 protein: CASSTGTGGETQYF
V gene: TRBV19; J gene: TRBJ1-5; D gene: .; clone size: .; CDR3 DNA: TGTGCCACCGGGGGGGACGGATTAAGCAATCAGCCCCAGCATTTT; CDR3 protein: CATGGDGLSNQPQHF
V gene: TRBV9; J gene: TRBJ2-5; D gene: .; clone size: .; CDR3 DNA: TGTGCCAGCAGCGTTGGGCTTAGCGAGTCGTACCAAGAGACCCAGTACTTC; CDR3 protein: CASSVGLSESYQETQYF
V gene: TRBV2; J gene: TRBJ2-5; D gene: TRBD1; clone size: .; CDR3 DNA: TGTGCCAGCAGTGAGGGACAGGGGTGGGAGACCCAGTACTTC; CDR3 protein: CASSEGQGWETQYF
V gene: TRBV5-1; J gene: TRBJ2-5; D gene: .; clone size: .; CDR3 DNA: TGCGCCAGCAGAGAGAACGGGGAGACCCAGTACTTC; CDR3 protein: CASRENGETQYF
V gene: TRBV27; J gene: TRBJ2-5; D gene: .; clone size: .; CDR3 DNA: TGTGCCAGCAGTTTAGGGGAGACCCGGGGGGAGACCCAGTACTTC; CDR3 protein: CASSLGETRGETQYF